Listed below are T cell receptor beta chains from one sample, sequenced in a study of PD-L1 blockade in urothelial cancer. Generated by immunoSEQ multiplex PCR, the TCRdb table keeps only in-frame clones and is missing some. The repertoire includes tens of thousands of clones, 36% of them detected once, and about 9.8% sits in the top ten. Sequencing was performed on tumor tissue, taken before atezolizumab (anti-PD-L1) treatment. The receptors here all came from a man in his fifties or sixties with urothelial cancer. CDR3s include the opening cysteine and the closing phenylalanine or tryptophan. A D gene is named only where the DNA matches it firmly. Clone size appears in some rows only: once, few, many, or a class for an expanded clone.

V: TRBV6-8
J: TRBJ1-3
size: many
D: .
CDR3: CASSVGQGGFGNTIYF
DNA: TGTGCCAGCAGTGTTGGGCAGGGTGGATTCGGAAACACCATATATTTT

V: TRBV5-4
J: TRBJ2-2
size: few
D: TRBD1
CDR3: CASSLSPGQGRTGELFF
DNA: TGTGCCAGCAGTCTCTCACCGGGACAGGGCCGAACCGGGGAGCTGTTTTTT

V: TRBV6-7
J: TRBJ1-6
size: few
D: TRBD1
CDR3: CASTNTGDSPLHF
DNA: TGTGCCAGCACTAACACAGGGGACTCACCCCTCCACTTT

V: TRBV5-1
J: TRBJ2-7
size: .
D: TRBD2
CDR3: CASSLGTSGRSLDEQYF
DNA: TGCGCCAGCAGCTTGGGGACTAGCGGGAGGAGTCTTGACGAGCAGTACTTC

V: TRBV6-8
J: TRBJ1-1
size: few
D: .
CDR3: CAISVDTNTEAFF
DNA: TGTGCCATCAGTGTGGACACAAACACTGAAGCTTTCTTT

V: TRBV2
J: TRBJ1-5
size: few
D: .
CDR3: CASSASPRRSNQPQHF
DNA: TGTGCCAGCAGTGCTTCCCCTCGGAGGAGCAATCAGCCCCAGCATTTT

V: TRBV19
J: TRBJ2-7
size: few
D: TRBD2
CDR3: CASSTSGSPTYEQYF
DNA: TGTGCCAGTAGCACTAGCGGGAGTCCGACCTACGAGCAGTACTTC

V: TRBV19
J: TRBJ2-1
size: .
D: .
CDR3: CASSIGKRTYNEQFF
DNA: TGTGCCAGTAGTATCGGGAAGCGAACCTACAATGAGCAGTTCTTC

V: TRBV30
J: TRBJ1-5
size: .
D: .
CDR3: CAWSVDRARNQPQHF
DNA: TGTGCCTGGAGTGTAGATAGAGCGAGAAATCAGCCCCAGCATTTT

V: TRBV12-5
J: TRBJ2-1
size: .
D: TRBD2
CDR3: CASGSSGKTYNEQFF
DNA: TGTGCTAGTGGTTCTAGCGGGAAGACCTACAATGAGCAGTTCTTC

V: TRBV19
J: TRBJ1-4
size: .
D: .
CDR3: CASSRGDMSTNEKLFF
DNA: TGTGCCAGTAGTAGGGGGGACATGTCAACTAATGAAAAACTGTTTTTT

V: TRBV18
J: TRBJ1-2
size: .
D: .
CDR3: CASREVLYGYTF
DNA: TGTGCCAGCCGCGAAGTATTGTATGGCTACACCTTC

V: TRBV6-8
J: TRBJ2-2
size: .
D: TRBD2
CDR3: CAISSLAGSDTGELFF
DNA: TGTGCCATCAGCTCTCTAGCGGGATCCGACACCGGGGAGCTGTTTTTT

V: TRBV28
J: TRBJ2-1
size: .
D: TRBD1
CDR3: CASSSDRVQLGSSYNEQFF
DNA: TGTGCCAGCAGCTCAGACAGGGTACAGCTTGGGAGCTCCTACAATGAGCAGTTCTTC

V: TRBV28
J: TRBJ1-2
size: .
D: TRBD1
CDR3: CASSPGTAAYGYTF
DNA: TGTGCCAGCAGTCCGGGGACAGCTGCCTATGGCTACACCTTC

V: TRBV5-1
J: TRBJ2-5
size: few
D: TRBD1
CDR3: CASSQYRGLDETQYF
DNA: TGCGCCAGCAGCCAGTACAGGGGGTTGGATGAGACCCAGTACTTC

V: TRBV18
J: TRBJ1-4
size: .
D: .
CDR3: CASSPPYGPGAEPNEKLFF
DNA: TGTGCCAGCTCACCACCGTACGGGCCAGGGGCCGAACCGAATGAAAAACTGTTTTTT

V: TRBV19
J: TRBJ1-2
size: .
D: TRBD1
CDR3: CASSTPTGGYGYTF
DNA: TGTGCCAGTAGTACCCCGACAGGGGGCTATGGCTACACCTTC

V: TRBV25-1
J: TRBJ1-2
size: .
D: .
CDR3: CASSPRGVGGYTF
DNA: TGTGCCAGCAGCCCGAGGGGGGTGGGTGGCTACACCTTC

V: TRBV18
J: TRBJ2-1
size: few
D: TRBD1
CDR3: CASSPGQVRGNEQFF
DNA: TGTGCCAGCTCACCGGGCCAGGTCAGGGGGAATGAGCAGTTCTTC

V: TRBV18
J: TRBJ1-1
size: .
D: TRBD1
CDR3: CASSPRQGPTEAFF
DNA: TGTGCCAGCTCACCAAGACAGGGGCCCACTGAAGCTTTCTTT

V: TRBV14
J: TRBJ2-1
size: few
D: .
CDR3: CASSQELSSYNEQFF
DNA: TGTGCCAGCAGCCAAGAACTCAGCTCCTACAATGAGCAGTTCTTC

V: TRBV19
J: TRBJ1-5
size: .
D: .
CDR3: CASSLAISNQPQHF
DNA: TGTGCCAGTAGCCTCGCCATTAGCAATCAGCCCCAGCATTTT

V: TRBV6-8
J: TRBJ2-6
size: .
D: .
CDR3: CASSTVNTGTGANVLTF
DNA: TGTGCCAGCAGTACCGTTAATACAGGGACCGGGGCCAACGTCCTGACTTTC

V: TRBV18
J: TRBJ1-4
size: .
D: TRBD1
CDR3: CASSPGQGNEKLFF
DNA: TGTGCCAGCTCACCGGGACAGGGGAATGAAAAACTGTTTTTT

V: TRBV28
J: TRBJ1-3
size: many
D: .
CDR3: CATENDSGNTIYF
DNA: TGTGCCACCGAAAATGACTCTGGAAACACCATATATTTT

V: TRBV19
J: TRBJ1-2
size: once
D: .
CDR3: CASSLRVNYGYTF
DNA: TGTGCCAGTAGTCTCAGGGTAAACTATGGCTACACCTTC

V: TRBV7-1
J: TRBJ2-7
size: few
D: .
CDR3: CASSLVSISYEQYF
DNA: TGTGCCAGCAGCTTAGTTTCCATCTCCTACGAGCAGTACTTC

V: TRBV19
J: TRBJ1-2
size: .
D: .
CDR3: CASSQGGYGYTF
DNA: TGTGCCAGTAGCCAGGGAGGCTATGGCTACACCTTC

V: TRBV19
J: TRBJ2-5
size: once
D: TRBD1
CDR3: CASSIGTGVTGQETQYF
DNA: TGTGCCAGTAGTATAGGGACAGGAGTCACGGGTCAAGAGACCCAGTACTTC

V: TRBV11-3
J: TRBJ1-2
size: many
D: .
CDR3: CASSHYPGAYYGYTF
DNA: TGTGCCAGCAGTCACTACCCGGGGGCCTACTATGGCTACACCTTC

V: TRBV7-1
J: TRBJ2-5
size: .
D: TRBD1
CDR3: CASSRGQGGETQYF
DNA: TGTGCCAGCAGCCGAGGACAGGGAGGAGAGACCCAGTACTTC

V: TRBV7-5
J: TRBJ2-1
size: few
D: .
CDR3: CASRAGQGVNNEQFF
DNA: TGTGCCAGCAGGGCGGGGCAGGGTGTTAACAATGAGCAGTTCTTC

V: TRBV29-1
J: TRBJ2-7
size: .
D: .
CDR3: CSVLGPKSYEQYF
DNA: TGCAGCGTCCTAGGACCTAAGTCCTACGAGCAGTACTTC

V: TRBV14
J: TRBJ1-3
size: .
D: .
CDR3: CASSQDPSRWGSSGNTIYF
DNA: TGTGCCAGTAGCCAAGATCCCTCGCGGTGGGGGTCGTCTGGAAACACCATATATTTT

V: TRBV25-1
J: TRBJ2-5
size: .
D: TRBD1
CDR3: CASSLDRGPQETQYF
DNA: TGTGCCAGCAGTTTAGACAGGGGCCCCCAAGAGACCCAGTACTTC

V: TRBV5-1
J: TRBJ1-1
size: .
D: .
CDR3: CASSLEGLMNTEAFF
DNA: TGCGCCAGCAGCTTGGAGGGGCTTATGAACACTGAAGCTTTCTTT

V: TRBV9
J: TRBJ1-3
size: few
D: .
CDR3: CASSPPAGGDTIYF
DNA: TGTGCCAGCAGCCCCCCAGCGGGGGGTGACACCATATATTTT

V: TRBV28
J: TRBJ1-5
size: .
D: TRBD1
CDR3: CASRIQGAGQPQHF
DNA: TGTGCCAGCAGGATACAGGGGGCGGGTCAGCCCCAGCATTTT

V: TRBV18
J: TRBJ1-2
size: .
D: .
CDR3: CASSPREGGVYGYTF
DNA: TGTGCCAGCTCACCCCGGGAGGGGGGCGTCTATGGCTACACCTTC

V: TRBV19
J: TRBJ2-1
size: .
D: TRBD1
CDR3: CASSGDRGGQFF
DNA: TGTGCCAGTAGCGGAGACAGGGGCGGGCAGTTCTTC

V: TRBV28
J: TRBJ2-2
size: .
D: TRBD2
CDR3: CASSTAGTSPGELFF
DNA: TGTGCCAGCAGCACCGCCGGGACTAGCCCCGGGGAGCTGTTTTTT

V: TRBV6-8
J: TRBJ2-2
size: many
D: .
CDR3: CASTERVTGELFF
DNA: TGTGCCAGCACGGAGCGGGTCACCGGGGAGCTGTTTTTT

V: TRBV28
J: TRBJ2-3
size: few
D: TRBD1
CDR3: CASSLGSGTGGRLNTQYF
DNA: TGTGCCAGCAGTTTGGGAAGTGGGACAGGGGGCAGGTTAAATACGCAGTATTTT

V: TRBV28
J: TRBJ2-1
size: .
D: .
CDR3: CASSFRGAYGNEQFF
DNA: TGTGCCAGCAGTTTTAGGGGAGCCTACGGCAATGAGCAGTTCTTC

V: TRBV11-3
J: TRBJ2-7
size: few
D: .
CDR3: CASSLEQGPYEQYF
DNA: TGTGCCAGCAGCTTAGAACAGGGTCCCTACGAGCAGTACTTC

V: TRBV6-8
J: TRBJ2-2
size: few
D: .
CDR3: CASGRGGAGTGELFF
DNA: TGTGCCAGCGGACGGGGCGGGGCGGGCACCGGGGAGCTGTTTTTT

V: TRBV9
J: TRBJ2-2
size: .
D: .
CDR3: CASSHYMGISNTGELFF
DNA: TGTGCCAGCAGCCACTACATGGGGATTTCGAACACCGGGGAGCTGTTTTTT

V: TRBV10-2
J: TRBJ2-3
size: once
D: .
CDR3: CASARERDTQYF
DNA: TGCGCCAGCGCCAGGGAGAGGGATACGCAGTATTTT

V: TRBV30
J: TRBJ1-2
size: .
D: .
CDR3: CAWSVSYGYTF
DNA: TGTGCCTGGAGTGTAAGCTATGGCTACACCTTC

V: TRBV18
J: TRBJ2-3
size: few
D: TRBD2
CDR3: CASSLLAGGTDTQYF
DNA: TGTGCCAGCTCACTGTTAGCGGGGGGAACAGATACGCAGTATTTT

V: TRBV9
J: TRBJ1-1
size: few
D: .
CDR3: CASSVSEGTEAFF
DNA: TGTGCCAGCAGCGTTTCTGAGGGGACTGAAGCTTTCTTT

V: TRBV19
J: TRBJ2-7
size: .
D: TRBD1
CDR3: CASSPGRQGVGEQYF
DNA: TGTGCCAGTAGTCCCGGTCGGCAGGGGGTAGGTGAGCAGTACTTC

V: TRBV5-1
J: TRBJ2-5
size: .
D: .
CDR3: CASSLSGSKETQYF
DNA: TGCGCCAGCAGCTTAAGCGGCAGTAAAGAGACCCAGTACTTC

V: TRBV18
J: TRBJ2-1
size: .
D: .
CDR3: CASSGQRDNEQFF
DNA: TGTGCCAGCTCCGGACAGCGCGACAATGAGCAGTTCTTC